A selection of T cell receptor beta chains follows, all from one sample in a study of early T cells in non-severe SARS-CoV-2 infection. MiXCR was run by TCRdb on the 5' RACE reads, yielding one entry per CDR3 protein. The table has approximately 39,000 distinct CDR3 sequences, over 8.5% seen once. The material sequenced was whole blood. These TCRs come from an adult who was a healthcare worker with PCR-confirmed SARS-CoV-2 infection or an uninfected control (not recorded which). Each CDR3 is given with its conserved first and last residue. D genes are given only for firm matches. Some rows mark clone size as missing; the rest say once, few, many or name a class of expanded clone.

size	V	D	J	length	DNA	CDR3
many	TRBV2	NA	TRBJ2-5	12	TGTGCCAGCAGTGGGGCAGAAGAGACCCAGTACTTC	CASSGAEETQYF
few	TRBV6-4	TRBD1	TRBJ2-3	14	TGTGCCGCACCTCCGGGACAGAGCACAGATACGCAGTATTTT	CAAPPGQSTDTQYF
NA	TRBV2	NA	TRBJ2-2	12	TGTGCCAGTTACAGGGCCCCCGGGGAGCTGTTTTTT	CASYRAPGELFF
few	TRBV11-1	TRBD2	TRBJ2-3	18	TGTGCCAGCAGCTTAAGGGGAGGGCTAGCGGGGGTCGGAGATACGCAGTATTTT	CASSLRGGLAGVGDTQYF
few	TRBV6-1	NA	TRBJ1-5	13	TGTGCCAGCAGTGAACGGGGGAATCAGCCCCAGCATTTT	CASSERGNQPQHF
NA	TRBV7-2	NA	TRBJ2-1	15	TGTGCCAGCAGCCTACCAGCGGCTACCTACAATGAGCAGTTCTTC	CASSLPAATYNEQFF
many	TRBV11-2	NA	TRBJ1-6	12	TGTGCCAGCAGCTTAGTGAATTCACCCCTCCACTTT	CASSLVNSPLHF
NA	TRBV7-2	TRBD2	TRBJ2-3	17	TGTGCCAGCAGCTTAGCGGCTAGCGGAGGGGGCACAGATACGCAGTATTTT	CASSLAASGGGTDTQYF
few	TRBV19	TRBD1	TRBJ2-5	16	TGTGCCAGTAGTGATCCGGGACAGCCGTACCAAGAGACCCAGTACTTC	CASSDPGQPYQETQYF
once	TRBV10-3	NA	TRBJ2-5	14	TGTGCCATCAGTCCCGGGGGTACGGGAGAGACCCAGTACTTC	CAISPGGTGETQYF
few	TRBV10-3	NA	TRBJ1-1	14	TGTGCCATCAGTGAGGTGGTTAGGGGCACTGAAGCTTTCTTT	CAISEVVRGTEAFF
NA	TRBV19	NA	TRBJ1-2	13	TGTGCCAGTAGTATAGATCCGACAGTCGGCTACACCTTC	CASSIDPTVGYTF
many	TRBV6-4	NA	TRBJ1-5	15	TGTGCCAGCAGCCCGGACGGCCGCGGGAATCAGCCCCAGCATTTT	CASSPDGRGNQPQHF
NA	TRBV29-1	NA	TRBJ2-2	13	TGCAGCGTTGGCAGGGATAACACCGGGGAGCTGTTTTTT	CSVGRDNTGELFF
few	TRBV5-1	NA	TRBJ2-7	13	TGCGCCAGCAGCAGGACAGCGCCCGGCGAGCAGTACTTC	CASSRTAPGEQYF
NA	TRBV9	NA	TRBJ1-3	13	TGTGCCAGCAGCGTAGATCCTGGAAACACCATATATTTT	CASSVDPGNTIYF
NA	TRBV9	NA	TRBJ2-7	16	TGTGCCAGCAGCGTAGATGGGACGGCGACTTCCTACGAGCAGTACTTC	CASSVDGTATSYEQYF
few	TRBV7-3	TRBD1	TRBJ1-3	14	TGTGCCAGCAGCCCAGGGACAGAAGGAGACACCATATATTTT	CASSPGTEGDTIYF
NA	TRBV5-1	NA	TRBJ2-1	12	TGCGCCAGCAGCTTGAAAGGGGGGTATCTGTTCTTC	CASSLKGGYLFF
few	TRBV2	TRBD2	TRBJ2-2	14	TGTGCCTCGTTCAGGACTAGAAACACCGGGGAGCTGTTTTTT	CASFRTRNTGELFF
NA	TRBV4-3	NA	TRBJ1-1	13	TGCGCCAGCAGCCAATACAGGGACACTGAAGCTTTCTTT	CASSQYRDTEAFF
many	TRBV7-8	TRBD1	TRBJ2-3	15	TGTGCCAGCAGCAGGGACAGGGGGCCTACGGATACGCAGTATTTT	CASSRDRGPTDTQYF
medium-sized	TRBV6-5	NA	TRBJ2-1	15	TGTGCCAGCAGCCGTCTTGCGGGGCATAACAATGAGCAGTTCTTC	CASSRLAGHNNEQFF
many	TRBV11-2	NA	TRBJ2-7	18	TGTGCCAGCAGCGGATTTAACGACGGACCTCCGCCCGCCTACGAGCAGTACTTC	CASSGFNDGPPPAYEQYF
many	TRBV5-4	TRBD2	TRBJ2-5	17	TGTGCCAGCACCCCGAGGGGTCTAGCGGGAGACCAAGAGACCCAGTACTTC	CASTPRGLAGDQETQYF
many	TRBV29-1	NA	TRBJ2-3	15	TGCAGCGTTGAAGGGAGTAGTAAGAGCACAGATACGCAGTATTTT	CSVEGSSKSTDTQYF
NA	TRBV9	NA	TRBJ1-2	13	TGTGCCAGCAGCGTCGACTTTAACTATGGCTACACCTTC	CASSVDFNYGYTF
many	TRBV7-8	NA	TRBJ2-5	15	TGTGCCAGCAGCTTAAGGTCCCCTGGATCGGAGACCCAGTACTTC	CASSLRSPGSETQYF
many	TRBV19	NA	TRBJ1-5	15	TGTGCCAGTAGTATAGACGCGTGGGGGAGCCGGCCCCAGCATTTT	CASSIDAWGSRPQHF
many	TRBV20-1	TRBD1	TRBJ1-4	13	TGCAGTGTCCCGGGACAGGGATATGAAAAACTGTTTTTT	CSVPGQGYEKLFF
many	TRBV14	NA	TRBJ2-3	14	TGTGCCAGCAGCCCCCGGGGGCGCACAGATACGCAGTATTTT	CASSPRGRTDTQYF
many	TRBV9	NA	TRBJ2-5	11	TGTGCCAGCAGCCCAGGGGAGGGCCAGTACTTC	CASSPGEGQYF
NA	TRBV28	NA	TRBJ1-3	12	TGTGCCAGCAGGTCAGAGGGAAACACCATATATTTT	CASRSEGNTIYF
many	TRBV5-6	NA	TRBJ2-1	12	TGTGCCAGCAGCTCGGTGGGTCTCCCCGAGGTATTC	CASSSVGLPEVF
few	TRBV30	NA	TRBJ2-7	13	TGTGCCTGGAGTGCAGGCGGTGTCTACGAGCAGTACTTC	CAWSAGGVYEQYF
NA	TRBV28	NA	TRBJ2-3	12	TGTGCCAGCAGGGAACTCACAGATACGCAGTATTTT	CASRELTDTQYF
NA	TRBV29-1	NA	TRBJ2-5	13	TGCAGCCATCCATCACCGGGCCAAGAGACCCAGTACTTC	CSHPSPGQETQYF
NA	TRBV7-6	NA	TRBJ2-6	18	TGTGCCAGCAGCTTAGTACGTTTAACCAACTCTGGGGCCAACGTCCTGACTTTC	CASSLVRLTNSGANVLTF
few	TRBV11-2	TRBD2	TRBJ2-3	17	TGTGCCAGCAGCTTAGAGGGACTAGCGGAATTCACAGATACGCAGTATTTT	CASSLEGLAEFTDTQYF
many	TRBV5-5	NA	TRBJ2-7	14	TGTGCCAGCAGCTTGAGTCTCAGGACCTACGAGCAGTACTTC	CASSLSLRTYEQYF
few	TRBV10-2	NA	TRBJ1-1	14	TGCGCCAGCAGTGAGTCGAGGGGGGGCACTGAAGCTTTCTTT	CASSESRGGTEAFF
NA	TRBV7-3	TRBD2	TRBJ2-2	17	TGTGCCAGCAGCTTAGCGGCTAGCGGGGCGGGCACCGGGGAGCTGTTTTTT	CASSLAASGAGTGELFF
many	TRBV19	NA	TRBJ1-5	15	TGTGCCAGTAATCCAATCGGGGTAAGCAATCAGCCCCAGCATTTT	CASNPIGVSNQPQHF
NA	TRBV6-2/TRBV6-3	NA	TRBJ2-1	14	TGTGCCAGCAGTTACCCCGATGCCTACAATGAGCAGTTCTTC	CASSYPDAYNEQFF
many	TRBV3-1	NA	TRBJ2-1	12	TGTGCCAGCAGTCAGACCGATAATGAGCAGTTCTTC	CASSQTDNEQFF
NA	TRBV5-1	NA	TRBJ1-1	16	TGCGCCAGCAGCCCGGGCGACAGCCGTGGAGACACTGAAGCTTTCTTT	CASSPGDSRGDTEAFF
many	TRBV28	NA	TRBJ1-2	14	TGTGCCAGCAGTTTAGCAGGGTTTAACTATGGCTACACCTTC	CASSLAGFNYGYTF